This T cell receptor beta chain was obtained from a study of CD8+ T cells in alopecia areata. The V and J ends lost 1 base and 6 bases respectively, with 14 bases between them. Germline assignment: CDR1 SGHDT and CDR2 YYEEEE. The length of the CDR3 is 14 residues. RNA, once extracted, was reverse transcribed into cDNA for use as the sequencing template. Clones were sequenced by immunoSEQ multiplex PCR, and TCRdb holds only the in-frame ones, with some missing. Seen here are roughly 100,000 clones, 50% to 75% observed once, and the top ten hold roughly 16%. The treatment denotes: oral pan-JAK inhibitor, 5-10 mg twice daily.

The J gene is TRBJ2-7, the V gene TRBV5-6; weak D call: TRBD1 (6 bases). Sequencing was performed on CD8+ T cells sorted from blood, taken at week 4, from a patient treated with tofacitinib. This TCR derives from a human donor with alopecia areata. The CDR3 DNA reads as TGTGCCAGCAGCTTGCAGGGGCAATCCATCGAGCAGTACTTC. It translates to CASSLQGQSIEQYF.